This T cell receptor beta chain was identified during a study of CD8 T cells in ankylosing spondylitis. Notes on the study in general: A motif in TCR beta, a set of about 8 highly homologous variants, appeared characteristic of ankylosing spondylitis blood.

TCRdb redid the calling of the 5' RACE reads with MiXCR, one entry per CDR3 protein. The table has roughly 670,000 distinct CDR3 sequences, around 20% seen once. This CDR3 is 11 amino acids long. Germline CDR1 and CDR2: SQVTM and ANQGSEA. Trimming took 7 bases from V and 8 from J, leaving 11 bases between them. Remarks on this clonotype: What it binds is unknown.

The chain has TRBV29-1 and TRBJ2-2; D uncertain. Specimen: blood, either unsorted or a sorted T cell fraction (not recorded which). The source is a male donor with ankylosing spondylitis. CDR3 sequence reads: CSGSSGGELFF. In DNA, the CDR3 is TGCAGCGGCAGCTCAGGTGGGGAGCTGTTTTTT.